The clone carrying this TCR beta chain was observed many times. This sample is drawn from a study of T-cell reconstitution after alpha-beta-depleted transplantation in children. The CDR3 has 15 amino acids. Germline values: CDR1 MNHEY, CDR2 SMNVEV (reference sequence). Trimming at V came to 5 bases and at J to 3 bases, leaving 10 bases not matched to a gene. This sample's TCRbeta library carried unique molecular identifier barcodes. From the PCR reads, TCRdb called clonotypes with MiXCR, one entry per CDR3 protein. The table has approximately 250,000 distinct CDR3 sequences, roughly 23% seen once; the top ten hold around 2.5%.

The chain employs TRBV27 and TRBJ2-7, with 7 nucleotides matching TRBD2. This receptor was taken from a girl aged 2-15 years with Fanconi anemia, due to receive a stem cell transplant. This specimen was PBMCs, taken before TCRalphabeta/CD19-depleted stem cell transplant. CDR3 residues: CASSAKGTIFYEQYF. The DNA of the CDR3 is TGTGCCAGCAGTGCAAAGGGGACTATCTTCTACGAGCAGTACTTC.